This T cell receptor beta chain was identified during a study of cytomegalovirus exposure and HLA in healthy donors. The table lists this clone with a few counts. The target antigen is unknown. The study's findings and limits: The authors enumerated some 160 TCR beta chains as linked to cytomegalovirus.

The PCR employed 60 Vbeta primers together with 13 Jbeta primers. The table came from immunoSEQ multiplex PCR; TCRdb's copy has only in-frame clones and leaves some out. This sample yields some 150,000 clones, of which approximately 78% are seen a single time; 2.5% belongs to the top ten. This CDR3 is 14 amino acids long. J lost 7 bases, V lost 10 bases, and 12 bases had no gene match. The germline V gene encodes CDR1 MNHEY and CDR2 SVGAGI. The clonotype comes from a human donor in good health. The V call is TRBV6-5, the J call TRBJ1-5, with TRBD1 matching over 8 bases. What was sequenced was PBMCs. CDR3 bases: TGTGCCACAAAACAGGGGGTGGTTGGGCAGCCCCAGCATTTT. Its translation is CATKQGVVGQPQHF.